This T cell receptor (beta chain) originates from a study of blood T cell repertoires in COVID-19. Whole-study context: Specimens from acute and convalescent COVID-19 originated in the United States, Italy and Spain. In each case, the material was cDNA or gDNA derived from T cells, B-cell-depleted T cells, or PBMCs.

The V and J ends lost 6 bases and 2 bases respectively, with 10 bases between them. CDR1 and CDR2 (germline): ENHRY, SYGVKD. The length of the CDR3 is 13 residues. In the source study's methods: The assay estimated nucleated cells by amplifying reference gene primers. Produced via immunoSEQ multiplex PCR; TCRdb's table is partial and in-frame only. From that table come the V and J calls and clone size; the DNA was used to work out D and trimming. The sample holds 70,000 to 90,000 clones, approximately 86% seen once. The sequence was collected from a man aged 50 to 60 with acute or convalescent COVID-19. The rearrangement joins TRBV10-3 to TRBJ2-5; TRBD1 is a possible D gene (5 bases). The specimen sequenced was peripheral blood. DNA for the CDR3: TGTGCCATCAGCCCCCCAGGGCAAGAGACCCAGTACTTC. It yields the protein CAISPPGQETQYF.